The 17 T cell receptor beta chains below were found in one sample sequenced in a study of a mutant IDH1 vaccine in newly diagnosed glioma. Time point noted: baseline, week 1 (first vaccination visit). Treatment reported: pre-vaccination baseline after standard-of-care therapy. Profiled with immunoSEQ multiplex PCR; TCRdb holds only in-frame clones, not every one. The table lists approximately 54,000 clones, roughly 80% of them singletons. This sample comprised PBMCs, obtained from a glioma patient treated with radiotherapy, temozolomide or both. The receptor source for this set is a young man with glioma.

The CDR3 spells CASSLYGGEQYF. CDR3 bases: TGTGCCAGCAGCTTATACGGCGGCGAGCAGTACTTC. The J gene is TRBJ2-7, the V gene TRBV7-6, with D hard to call. This CDR3 region has 12 residues. Germline assignment: CDR1 SGHVS and CDR2 FNYEAQ. Trimming shortened V by 2 bases and J by 6 bases, and 8 bases separated the two germline ends.

This rearrangement joins TRBV15 to TRBJ2-7; 10 bases line up with TRBD1. The germline V gene has CDR1 LNHNV and CDR2 YYDKDF (reference sequence). V lost 1 base, J lost 3 bases, and 12 bases stayed unmatched. The CDR3 has 18 residues. CDR3 amino acids: CATSRGQGATAIDYEQYF. In DNA form, the CDR3 reads TGTGCCACCAGCAGAGGACAGGGGGCGACGGCAATCGACTACGAGCAGTACTTC.

The chain has TRBV5-6 and TRBJ2-7; TRBD2 is a possible D gene (6 bases). V was clipped by 3 bases and J by 7 bases, with 17 bases between them. Germline loops: CDR1 SGHDT, CDR2 YYEEEE. The CDR3 extends over 14 amino acids. CDR3 sequence (DNA): TGTGCCAGCAGCTGGGGACTCCGGCCCTGGGAGCAGTACTTC. Translation: CASSWGLRPWEQYF.

The chain recombines TRBV14 with TRBJ2-7; D remains unclear. The length of the CDR3 is 15 residues. V dropped 1 base and J dropped 4 bases, with 14 bases sitting between them. CDR1 and CDR2 (germline): SGHDN, FVKESK. CDR3 region: CASSQVGKGMYEQYF. The CDR3 nucleotides read TGTGCCAGCAGCCAAGTGGGCAAGGGAATGTACGAGCAGTACTTC.

The J gene is TRBJ1-5, the V gene TRBV6-1; D is possibly TRBD1 (5 bases). Germline V CDR1 and CDR2: MNHNS, SASEGT. The germline V and J ends were trimmed by 6 bases and 6 bases, with 18 bases remaining between them. The CDR3 is 15 residues long. The CDR3 protein is CASRVGLGGTQPQHF. CDR3 nucleotide sequence: TGTGCCAGCAGGGTTGGGTTGGGGGGAACTCAGCCCCAGCATTTT.

This sequence joins TRBV7-2 and TRBJ2-7; unclear D gene. CDR1 is SGHTA, CDR2 FQGNSA, per germline. The CDR3 is 12 amino acids. The germline V and J ends were trimmed by 4 bases and 9 bases, with 13 bases remaining between them. This CDR3 reads CASSSFRMRQYF. DNA for the CDR3: TGTGCCAGCAGCTCCTTCCGGATGAGGCAGTACTTC.

Remarks on this clone: The junction differs from germline at one of its ends, possibly a read error. This chain links TRBV6-1 with TRBJ1-2; tentatively, D is TRBD1 (5 bases). The germline V gene has CDR1 MNHNS and CDR2 SASEGT. The CDR3 length is 14 residues. Here the CDR3 DNA reads TGTGCCAGCAGGGAAGGGGCGACTAACTATGGCTACACCTTC. Translation gives CASREGATNYGYTF.

The chain is built from TRBV4-3 and TRBJ2-5; TRBD2 agrees at 12 bases. The CDR3 has 17 residues. After removal of 1 base from V and 5 bases from J, the junction contained 8 bases not matched to a gene. Germline V CDR1 and CDR2: LGHNA, YSLEER. CDR3 region: CASSQGRLAGGGETQYF. As DNA, the CDR3 is TGCGCCAGCAGCCAAGGCCGGCTAGCGGGAGGGGGGGAGACCCAGTACTTC.

This clone has a single count. CDR3 residues: CSVEDSSTYEQYF. The CDR3 region has the DNA TGCAGCGTTGAGGACAGTTCTACCTACGAGCAGTACTTC. The gene calls are TRBV29-1 and TRBJ2-7, with a possible D match to TRBD1 (6 bases). The germline V and J ends were trimmed by 3 bases and 2 bases, with 11 bases remaining between them. The CDR3 length is 13 residues. Germline V gene sequence: CDR1 SQVTM, CDR2 ANQGSEA.

The chain combines TRBV14 with TRBJ1-1; no clear D. The V end lost 5 bases, the J end lost 1 base, and 17 bases lay between the germline ends. Germline CDR1 SGHDN, CDR2 FVKESK. The length of the CDR3 is 16 residues. In DNA form, the CDR3 reads TGTGCCAGCAGCTCGGCAGGCGGGAGACAGAACACTGAAGCTTTCTTT. Translating gives CASSSAGGRQNTEAFF.

The chain combines TRBV9 with TRBJ2-7, with 9 bases identical to TRBD1. Losses at the gene ends were 4 bases for V and 0 bases for J; bases not matched to a gene: 5. CDR3 length: 15 amino acids. Germline V gene lookup returns CDR1 SGDLS and CDR2 YYNGEE. CDR3 in amino acids: CASSPWDRDSYEQYF. As DNA, the CDR3 is TGTGCCAGCAGCCCCTGGGACAGGGACTCCTACGAGCAGTACTTC.

The J gene is TRBJ2-1, the V gene TRBV6-1; 7 bases match TRBD2. This CDR3 is built from 16 residues. With 4 bases clipped from V and 0 bases from J, the junction kept 6 bases outside the gene matches. Per the germline V gene, CDR1 is MNHNS and CDR2 is SASEGT. As DNA, the CDR3 is TGTGCCAGCAGTGCCCCGGTAGCGGGCTCCTACAATGAGCAGTTCTTC. It codes for CASSAPVAGSYNEQFF.

This chain's CDR3 is CASSSWTVPYEQYF. CDR3 in DNA: TGCGCCAGCAGCTCTTGGACGGTGCCCTACGAGCAGTACTTC. The rearrangement uses TRBV4-1 and TRBJ2-7, with unresolved D. V was cut by 5 bases and J by 2 bases, with 13 bases left in between. Germline V gives CDR1 MGHRA, CDR2 YSYEKL. The CDR3 totals 14 residues.

The V and J genes are TRBV30 and TRBJ2-7; no definite D call. Per the germline V gene, CDR1 is GTSNPN and CDR2 is SVGIG (reference sequence). The V end was cut by 6 bases, the J end by 2 bases, with 17 bases between. The CDR3 consists of 14 residues. CDR3 coding DNA: TGTGCCTGTACCGCTGTCGGCGGAGCCTACGAGCAGTACTTC. Translation gives CACTAVGGAYEQYF.

The rearrangement uses TRBV4-1 and TRBJ1-1, with D unclear. Germline CDR1 is MGHRA and CDR2 is YSYEKL. V dropped 5 bases and J dropped 4 bases, with 20 bases sitting between them. The CDR3 has 16 residues. The CDR3 is CASSDRPRSGGTEAFF. The CDR3 DNA is TGCGCCAGCAGCGACCGCCCCAGGTCAGGAGGCACTGAAGCTTTCTTT.

This rearrangement joins TRBV30 to TRBJ2-2; D is perhaps TRBD2 (5 bases). V was cut by 2 bases and J by 4 bases, with 11 bases left in between. Germline V gene lookup returns CDR1 GTSNPN and CDR2 SVGIG (reference sequence). The CDR3 consists of 14 residues. CDR3 coding DNA: TGTGCCTGGAGTTCACAAGGAGGCACCGGGGAGCTGTTTTTT. This gives the protein CAWSSQGGTGELFF. The full variable domain, in which reference TRBV30 and TRBJ2-2 provide the parts outside the CDR3, is SQTIHQWPATLVQPVGSPLSLECTVEGTSNPNLYWYRQAAGRGLQLLFYSVGIGQISSEVPQNLSASRPQDRQFILSSKKLLLSDSGFYLCAWSSQGGTGELFFGEGSRLTVL.

The rearrangement uses TRBV5-1 and TRBJ1-2; TRBD1 is a possible D gene (6 bases). The CDR3 totals 13 residues. V was trimmed by 1 base and J by 6 bases, leaving 10 bases between them. The V gene's germline CDR1 is SGHRS and CDR2 YFSETQ. The CDR3: CASSLWGLNGYTF. DNA of the CDR3: TGCGCCAGCAGCTTGTGGGGGCTTAATGGCTACACCTTC.